The present T cell receptor beta chain was sequenced within a study of blood T cell repertoires in COVID-19. Across the whole study: Spain, Italy and the United States supplied samples that represented acute and convalescent COVID-19.

CDR3 length: 13 amino acids. V was pared by 6 bases and J by 4 bases, with 10 bases between. The count of this clone is one. Profiling relied on immunoSEQ multiplex PCR, and the TCRdb table lists in-frame clones only, not all of them. The repertoire consists of 200,000 to 250,000 clones, with more than 70% occurring once and the leading ten covering approximately 13%. Sequencing was done on a sample of peripheral blood. The receptor comes from a man at least 80 years old with acute or convalescent COVID-19. The rearrangement uses TRBV12-3 or TRBV12-4 and TRBJ1-5; D remains unclear. CDR3 coding DNA: TGTGCCAGCAGGGTCCGGGTAAATCAGCCCCAGCATTTT. Translated: CASRVRVNQPQHF.